One and the same sample provided the 7 T cell receptor beta chains below, sequenced in a study of tumor-infiltrating lymphocytes in primary liver carcinoma. From unsorted bulk tissue weighing about 20-32 mg, DNA and RNA were co-extracted. TCR beta cDNA was reverse-transcribed from 400 to 500 ng of total RNA. The reaction used a constant-region primer and ProtoScript II reverse transcriptase. ARM-PCR was slightly modified, and three nested multiplex PCR rounds with it gave rise to the TCR beta libraries. The first two PCR rounds used TRBV1-TRBV30 primers with a Cbeta primer, 10 cycles each. Via MiXCR, TCRdb re-called the multiplex PCR reads, giving one row per CDR3 protein. This table has roughly 80,000 distinct CDR3 sequences, 71% appearing once. Sequences were obtained from liver tumor tissue from sampling region 4. Subset defined: tumor region T4, right-lateral pole. The receptor set was obtained from a woman aged 60 to 75 with primary liver carcinoma and hepatitis B virus infection.

Details on this clonotype: Sequence at one end of the junction differs from germline and may be a read error. This chain joins TRBV7-9 and TRBJ2-1, with 7 bases that match TRBD2. The CDR3 has 17 residues. Germline CDR1 and CDR2: SEHNR and FQNEAQ (reference sequence). The CDR3 is CVSSLAPLAATRDEQFF. CDR3 DNA sequence: TGTGTCAGCAGCTTAGCGCCCCTAGCGGCTACTAGGGATGAGCAGTTCTTC.

Details on this clonotype: Relative to the germline gene, one junction end is altered; a read error may explain this. The rearrangement joins TRBV10-2 to TRBJ1-5, with D unresolved. Germline V CDR1 and CDR2: WSHSY, SAAADI. This CDR3 comprises 14 residues. CDR3 in amino acids: CATGESSSDQPQHF. The CDR3, as DNA: TGCGCCACCGGTGAGTCATCTAGCGATCAGCCCCAGCATTTT.

This clonotype was counted once. This may arise from a read error, as a much more abundant clone is one base away. No conserved phenylalanine or tryptophan is present at the end of the CDR3, so a read error is the likely explanation. The DNA is omitted, as the CDR3 cannot be located on it reliably, and the CDR3 follows TCRdb's listing. This chain connects TRBV11-2 to TRBJ2-3; TRBD2, the table's D call, lacks a check against the DNA. CDR1 is SGHAT and CDR2 is FQNNGV in the germline V gene. Termini included, the CDR3 measures 15 amino acids. This chain's CDR3 is CTSSLGRLAGDTRYL.

This clonotype turned up a few times. The chain has TRBV29-1 and TRBJ2-3, with TRBD1 as a possible D gene (5 bases). The CDR3 has 18 residues. V lost 1 base, J lost 3 bases, and 23 bases lay in between. Germline V gene data show CDR1 as SQVTM and CDR2 as ANQGSEA. This chain's CDR3 is CSVEVLGRVGISTDTQYF. The CDR3 DNA follows: TGCAGCGTTGAAGTGTTGGGCAGGGTGGGGATTAGTACAGATACGCAGTATTTT.

This clonotype occurred once. A much larger clone differs by one base, so this may be a read error. The gene calls are TRBV5-1 and TRBJ2-2; D is ambiguous. This CDR3 comprises 14 residues. V lost 4 bases and J lost 0, with 7 bases in between. The germline V gene encodes CDR1 SGHRS and CDR2 YFSETQ. The CDR3 is CASSPYPNTGELFF. CDR3 nucleotide sequence: TGCGCCAGCAGCCCCTACCCGAACACCGGGGAGCTGTTTTTT.

The chain couples TRBV5-5 to TRBJ1-1; possible D gene TRBD1, 6 bases. The germline V and J ends were trimmed by 2 bases and 13 bases, with 18 bases remaining between them. Germline V gene lookup returns CDR1 SGHKS and CDR2 YYEKEE (reference sequence). The CDR3 runs 13 residues. CDR3 in DNA: TGTGCCAGCAGCTTTACAGGGAAGACTGAGGATTTCTTT. It translates to CASSFTGKTEDFF. Complete variable domain (other parts from reference TRBV5-5 and TRBJ1-1): DAGVTQSPTHLIKTRGQQVTLRCSPISGHKSVSWYQQVLGQGPQFIFQYYEKEERGRGNFPDRFSARQFPNYSSELNVNALLLGDSALYLCASSFTGKTEDFFGQGTRLTVV.

This rearrangement joins TRBV29-1 to TRBJ2-1; maybe TRBD2 (5 bases). V gave up 0 bases and J gave up 2 bases, with 14 bases separating them. The CDR3 covers 16 residues. Germline V gene data show CDR1 as SQVTM and CDR2 as ANQGSEA. CDR3 nucleotides: TGCAGCGTTGAAGAAGGGAGCGAGAGGCCCTACAATGAGCAGTTCTTC. Amino acid sequence: CSVEEGSERPYNEQFF.